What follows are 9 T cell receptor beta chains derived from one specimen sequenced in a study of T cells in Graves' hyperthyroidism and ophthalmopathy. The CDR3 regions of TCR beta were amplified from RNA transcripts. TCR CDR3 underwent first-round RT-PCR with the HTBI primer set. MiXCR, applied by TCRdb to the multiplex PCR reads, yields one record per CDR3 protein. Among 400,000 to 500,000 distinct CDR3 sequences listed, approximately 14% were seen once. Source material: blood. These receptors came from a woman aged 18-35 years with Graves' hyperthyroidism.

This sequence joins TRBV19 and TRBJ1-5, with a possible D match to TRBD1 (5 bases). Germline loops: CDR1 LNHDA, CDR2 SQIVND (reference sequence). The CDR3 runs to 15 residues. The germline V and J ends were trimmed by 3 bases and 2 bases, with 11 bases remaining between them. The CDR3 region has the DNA TGTGCCAGTAGTATGAGCCAGGGAGGCAATCAGCCCCAGCATTTT. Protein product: CASSMSQGGNQPQHF.

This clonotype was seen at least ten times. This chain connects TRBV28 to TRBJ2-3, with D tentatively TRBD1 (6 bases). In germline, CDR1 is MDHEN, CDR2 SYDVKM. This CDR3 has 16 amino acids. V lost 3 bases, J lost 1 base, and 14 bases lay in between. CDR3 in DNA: TGTGCCAGCAGTTTTAACAGGGACACTGGCACAGATACGCAGTATTTT. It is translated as CASSFNRDTGTDTQYF.

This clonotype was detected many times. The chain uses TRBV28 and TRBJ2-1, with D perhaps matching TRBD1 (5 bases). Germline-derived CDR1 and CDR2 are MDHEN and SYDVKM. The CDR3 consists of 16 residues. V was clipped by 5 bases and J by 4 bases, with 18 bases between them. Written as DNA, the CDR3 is TGTGCCAGCAGTCACACCCTCGACAGATTATACAATGAGCAGTTCTTC. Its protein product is CASSHTLDRLYNEQFF. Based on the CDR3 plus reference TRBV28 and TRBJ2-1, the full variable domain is DVKVTQSSRYLVKRTGEKVFLECVQDMDHENMFWYRQDPGLGLRLIYFSYDVKMKEKGDIPEGYSVSREKKERFSLILESASTNQTSMYLCASSHTLDRLYNEQFFGPGTRLTVL.

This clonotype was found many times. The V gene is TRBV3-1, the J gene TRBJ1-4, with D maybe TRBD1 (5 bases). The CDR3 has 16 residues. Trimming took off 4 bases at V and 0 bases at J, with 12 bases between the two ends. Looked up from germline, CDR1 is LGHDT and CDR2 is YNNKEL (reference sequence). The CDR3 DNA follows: TGTGCCAGCAGCCCGGGGACGAAAGCAACTAATGAAAAACTGTTTTTT. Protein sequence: CASSPGTKATNEKLFF.

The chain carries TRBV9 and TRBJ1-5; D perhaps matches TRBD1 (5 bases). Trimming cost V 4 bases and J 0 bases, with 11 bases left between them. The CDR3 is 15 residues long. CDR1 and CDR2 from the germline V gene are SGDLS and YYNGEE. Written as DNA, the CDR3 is TGTGCCAGCAGCCGGGACGGAAGTAGCAATCAGCCCCAGCATTTT. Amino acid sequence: CASSRDGSSNQPQHF.

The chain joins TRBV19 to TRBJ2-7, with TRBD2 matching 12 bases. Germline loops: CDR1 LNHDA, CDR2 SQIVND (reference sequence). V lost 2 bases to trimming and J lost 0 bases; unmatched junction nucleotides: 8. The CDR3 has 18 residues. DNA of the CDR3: TGTGCCAGTAGTATACGGGGACTAGCGGGTTCCAGCTCCTACGAGCAGTACTTC. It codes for CASSIRGLAGSSSYEQYF.

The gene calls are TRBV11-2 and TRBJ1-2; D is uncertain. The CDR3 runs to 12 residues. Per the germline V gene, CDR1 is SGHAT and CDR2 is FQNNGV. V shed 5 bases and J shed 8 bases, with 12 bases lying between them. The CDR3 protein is CASSHSVEGYTF. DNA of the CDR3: TGTGCCAGCAGCCACTCCGTGGAAGGCTACACCTTC.

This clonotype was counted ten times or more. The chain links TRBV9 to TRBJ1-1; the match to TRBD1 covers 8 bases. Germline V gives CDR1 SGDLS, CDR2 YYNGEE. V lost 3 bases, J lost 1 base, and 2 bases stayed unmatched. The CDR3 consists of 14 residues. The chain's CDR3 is CASSAGTGNTEAFF. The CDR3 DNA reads TGTGCCAGCAGCGCCGGGACAGGGAACACTGAAGCTTTCTTT.

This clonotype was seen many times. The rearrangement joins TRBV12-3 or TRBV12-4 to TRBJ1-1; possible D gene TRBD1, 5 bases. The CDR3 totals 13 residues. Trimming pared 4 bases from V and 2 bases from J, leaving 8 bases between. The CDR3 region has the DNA TGTGCCAGCAGTTACGGGGGTAACACTGAAGCTTTCTTT. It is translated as CASSYGGNTEAFF.